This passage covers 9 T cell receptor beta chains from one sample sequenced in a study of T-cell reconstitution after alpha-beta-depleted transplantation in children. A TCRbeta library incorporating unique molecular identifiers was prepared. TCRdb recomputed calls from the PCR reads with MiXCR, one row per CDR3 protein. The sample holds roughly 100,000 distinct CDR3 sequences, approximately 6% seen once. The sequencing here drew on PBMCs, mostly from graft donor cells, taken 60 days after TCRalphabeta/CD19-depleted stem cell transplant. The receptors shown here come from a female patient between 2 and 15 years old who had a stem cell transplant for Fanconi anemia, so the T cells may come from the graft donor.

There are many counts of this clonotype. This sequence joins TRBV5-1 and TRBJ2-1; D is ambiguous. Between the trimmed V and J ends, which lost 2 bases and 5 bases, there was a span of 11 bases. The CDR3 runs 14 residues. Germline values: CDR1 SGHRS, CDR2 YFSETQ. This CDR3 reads CASSFITPDNEQFF. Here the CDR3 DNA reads TGCGCCAGCAGCTTCATAACCCCTGACAATGAGCAGTTCTTC.

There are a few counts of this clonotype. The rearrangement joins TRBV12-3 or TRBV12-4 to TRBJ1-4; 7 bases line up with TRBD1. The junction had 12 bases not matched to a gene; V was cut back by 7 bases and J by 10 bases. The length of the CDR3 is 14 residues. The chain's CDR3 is CASTVTGAGGKLFF. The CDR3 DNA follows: TGTGCCAGCACCGTCACAGGGGCCGGGGGAAAACTGTTTTTT.

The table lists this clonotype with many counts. In DNA form, the CDR3 reads TGTGCCAGCAGCCAAGGGGAGGGGACCACAGATACGCAGTATTTT. It codes for CASSQGEGTTDTQYF. The chain has TRBV3-1 and TRBJ2-3, with 7 positions matching TRBD2. The CDR3 covers 15 residues. Germline trimming cut 1 base from V and 2 bases from J; bases unmatched to any gene: 3. Per germline, CDR1 LGHDT and CDR2 YNNKEL (reference sequence).

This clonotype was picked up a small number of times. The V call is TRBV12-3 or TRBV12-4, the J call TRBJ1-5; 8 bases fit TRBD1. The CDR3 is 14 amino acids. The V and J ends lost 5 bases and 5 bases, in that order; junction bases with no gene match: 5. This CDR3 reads CASSLGQGDQPQHF. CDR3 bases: TGTGCCAGCAGTCTCGGACAGGGTGATCAGCCCCAGCATTTT.

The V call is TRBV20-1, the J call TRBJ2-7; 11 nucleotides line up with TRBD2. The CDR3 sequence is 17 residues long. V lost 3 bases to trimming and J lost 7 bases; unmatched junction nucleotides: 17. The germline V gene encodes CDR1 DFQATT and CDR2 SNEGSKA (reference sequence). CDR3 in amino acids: CSASGTSGGPLRMEQYF. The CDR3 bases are TGCAGTGCTAGCGGGACTAGCGGAGGCCCCTTACGGATGGAGCAGTACTTC.

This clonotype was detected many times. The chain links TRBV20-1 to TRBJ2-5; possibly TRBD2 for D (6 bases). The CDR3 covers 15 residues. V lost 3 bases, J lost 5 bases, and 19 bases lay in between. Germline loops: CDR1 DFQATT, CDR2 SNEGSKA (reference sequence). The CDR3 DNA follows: TGCAGTGCTAGGAACGGGAGTCTACTAGGGGAGACCCAGTACTTC. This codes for CSARNGSLLGETQYF.

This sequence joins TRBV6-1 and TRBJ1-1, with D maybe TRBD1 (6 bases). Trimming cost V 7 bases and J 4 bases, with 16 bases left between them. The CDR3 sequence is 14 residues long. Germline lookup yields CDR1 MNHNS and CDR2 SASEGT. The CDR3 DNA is TGTGCCAGCACCCACCTACAGGGTCCCACTGAAGCTTTCTTT. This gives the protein CASTHLQGPTEAFF.

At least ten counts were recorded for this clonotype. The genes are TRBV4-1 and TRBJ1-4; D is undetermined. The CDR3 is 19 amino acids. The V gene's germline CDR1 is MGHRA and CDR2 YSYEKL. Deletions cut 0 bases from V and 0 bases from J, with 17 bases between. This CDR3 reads CASSQDSPPQRTTNEKLFF. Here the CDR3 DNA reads TGCGCCAGCAGCCAAGATTCACCTCCCCAAAGGACAACTAATGAAAAACTGTTTTTT.

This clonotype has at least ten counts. The CDR3 spells CASSMGTGDYSNQPQHF. CDR3 nucleotide sequence: TGTGCCAGCAGCATGGGGACAGGGGACTATAGCAATCAGCCCCAGCATTTT. The chain links TRBV5-6 to TRBJ1-5; 10 bases are a match to TRBD1. The CDR3 is made up of 17 amino acids. V lost 4 bases and J lost 0; bases outside the gene matches: 7. Per germline, CDR1 SGHDT and CDR2 YYEEEE.